Listed below are T cell receptor beta chains from one sample, sequenced in a study of CD8 T cells in Susac syndrome. TCRdb re-derived calls from the immunoSEQ multiplex PCR reads in MiXCR, one entry per CDR3 protein. The sample shows 150,000 to 200,000 distinct CDR3 sequences, over 85% of them seen only once. Sequencing used CD4+ T cells from PBMCs. The origin of the receptors is a human donor with multiple sclerosis. Both conserved end residues are part of each CDR3. The order of the fields is J gene, V gene, D gene, clone size, CDR3 DNA, CDR3 protein. D genes are given only for firm matches. Size tells how often a clone was seen (once, few, many) or the class of an expanded clone, and some rows leave it out.

>TRBJ2-1|TRBV11-1|-|-
TGTGCCAGCAGCCCACAGATGGGCAATGAGCAGTTCTTC
CASSPQMGNEQFF
>TRBJ2-2|TRBV12-3/TRBV12-4|-|-
TGTGCCAGCAGTCCCTCGTCGAAGGGCGCCGGGGAGCTGTTTTTT
CASSPSSKGAGELFF
>TRBJ2-2|TRBV12-3/TRBV12-4|-|-
TGTGCCAGCAGTTTGAAGACCGCCGGGGAGCTGTTTTTT
CASSLKTAGELFF
>TRBJ1-4|TRBV6-2/TRBV6-3|-|once
TGTGCCAGCAGGAGGACGTCAACTAATGAAAAACTGTTTTTT
CASRRTSTNEKLFF
>TRBJ1-1|TRBV7-9|-|-
TGTGCCAGCAGCTTAGTGGCAGGTGGCGCTTTCTTT
CASSLVAGGAFF
>TRBJ1-4|TRBV7-9|-|-
TGTGCCAGCAGCCCCGATTTTGAAAAACTGTTTTTT
CASSPDFEKLFF
>TRBJ2-5|TRBV7-9|TRBD1|-
TGTGCCAGCAGCAAGTTACAGGGGGCGGATGAGACCCAGTACTTC
CASSKLQGADETQYF
>TRBJ2-5|TRBV5-6|TRBD2|-
TGTGCCAGCAGCTTCGGGGTAGCGGGGGCTCGGAGGGGGACCCAGTACTTC
CASSFGVAGARRGTQYF
>TRBJ2-1|TRBV2|TRBD2|-
TGTGCCAGCAAGCGGCGGGAGGGCCGGGTCAATGAGCAGTTCTTC
CASKRREGRVNEQFF
>TRBJ2-5|TRBV5-1|TRBD1|-
TGCGCCAGCAGCCCGGGACAGGGGTATCAAGAGACCCAGTACTTC
CASSPGQGYQETQYF
>TRBJ1-6|TRBV30|-|-
TGTGCCTGGAGTGTAGGTCGCTCAGGCTCCTATAATTCACCCCTCCACTTT
CAWSVGRSGSYNSPLHF
>TRBJ2-3|TRBV3-1|TRBD2|-
TGTGCCAGCAGCCAGCTAGCGGGGAGGTGGGGAGGTACGCAGTTTTTT
CASSQLAGRWGGTQFF
>TRBJ2-5|TRBV24-1|-|-
TGTGCCACCAGTGATGGAGGGGCACCCCAAGAGACCCAGTACTTC
CATSDGGAPQETQYF
>TRBJ2-5|TRBV24-1|-|-
TGTGCCACCAGTGATTTCTCAGGGCCTGAAGAGACCCAGTACTTC
CATSDFSGPEETQYF
>TRBJ1-1|TRBV5-1|TRBD1|-
TGCGCCAGCACACAGGGGACGGGGGGACTTGAAGCTTTCTTT
CASTQGTGGLEAFF
>TRBJ1-2|TRBV29-1|-|-
TGCAGCGTTGGAGGGGCTGTCTGGGATGGCGACACCTTC
CSVGGAVWDGDTF
>TRBJ1-6|TRBV9|TRBD1|-
TGTGCCAGCAGCGTAGGGGGGGGAGGGACAGGGCTCTCACCCCTCCACTTT
CASSVGGGGTGLSPLHF
>TRBJ2-7|TRBV20-1|-|-
TGCAGTGCTAGGTCCCGGGACTTTACCTACGAGCAGTACTTC
CSARSRDFTYEQYF
>TRBJ2-4|TRBV28|-|-
TGTGCCAGCAGGACGATTACTGCCAAAAACATTCAGTACTTC
CASRTITAKNIQYF
>TRBJ1-1|TRBV10-3|-|-
TGTGCCACCTTACCTGGGGGTTCGAACACTGAAGCTTTCTTT
CATLPGGSNTEAFF
>TRBJ2-3|TRBV7-6|-|-
TGTGCCAGCAGCTTAATGAAGGCGGCCACAGATACGCAGTATTTT
CASSLMKAATDTQYF
>TRBJ2-2|TRBV5-5|-|-
TGTGCCAGCAGCTTGGAATTCGGGGAGCTGTTTTTT
CASSLEFGELFF
>TRBJ2-3|TRBV30|-|few
TGTGCCTGGAGTGTTCGGAGGGGCGGAACAGATACGCAGTATTTT
CAWSVRRGGTDTQYF
>TRBJ2-5|TRBV2|TRBD2|-
TGTGCCAGCAGTTGGACTAGCGGAGTTTGGGCGGAGACCCAGTACTTC
CASSWTSGVWAETQYF
>TRBJ2-2|TRBV5-4|-|-
TGTGCCAGCAGCTTGCCGCAAACTGGGACCGGGGAGCTGTTTTTT
CASSLPQTGTGELFF
>TRBJ2-1|TRBV6-1|-|-
TGTGCCAGCATAAAGAGGGCAGATACACGATACAATGAGCAGTTCTTC
CASIKRADTRYNEQFF
>TRBJ2-5|TRBV7-3|-|once
TGTGCCAGCAGCCAAAGACCCGGGGGAAGGGAGACCCAGTACTTC
CASSQRPGGRETQYF
>TRBJ1-6|TRBV7-9|-|-
TGTGCCAGCAGCTTAGCGGGGAATTCACCCCTCCACTTT
CASSLAGNSPLHF
>TRBJ2-2|TRBV6-2/TRBV6-3|-|-
TGTGCCAGCAGTTACCCCGGGGAGCTGTTTTTT
CASSYPGELFF
>TRBJ2-3|TRBV24-1|-|-
TGTGCCACCAGTGATTTAATAGATACGCAGTATTTT
CATSDLIDTQYF
>TRBJ2-7|TRBV5-1|-|-
TGCGCCAGCAGCTTGTTTGTAGATTTCGCCGAGCAGTACTTC
CASSLFVDFAEQYF
>TRBJ2-3|TRBV4-3|-|-
TGCGCCAGCAGCCAGGCGCTGCCAGATACGCAGTATTTT
CASSQALPDTQYF
>TRBJ1-1|TRBV24-1|-|-
TGTGCCACCAGTGATTTAGGGGGAACTGAAGCTTTCTTT
CATSDLGGTEAFF
>TRBJ1-1|TRBV30|-|-
TGTGCCTTGACAGTGAACACTGAAGCTTTCTTT
CALTVNTEAFF
>TRBJ1-2|TRBV5-8|-|-
TGTGCCAGCAGCTTGTCGTTGCAAGGGGGCTATGGCTACACCTTC
CASSLSLQGGYGYTF
>TRBJ2-1|TRBV6-1|TRBD1|once
TGTGCCAGCATATCGGGACAGAACAATGAGCAGTTCTTC
CASISGQNNEQFF
>TRBJ2-2|TRBV4-1|-|-
TGCGCCAGCAGCCAAGTAGTCGGGGAGCTGTTTTTT
CASSQVVGELFF
>TRBJ2-4|TRBV19|-|-
TGTGCCAGTAGTATCAGCTTCCAGGAAAACATTCAGTACTTC
CASSISFQENIQYF
>TRBJ1-1|TRBV29-1|-|-
TGCAGCGCAGCAAGAGGCGGGGGCGTGAACACTGAAGCTTTCTTT
CSAARGGGVNTEAFF
>TRBJ2-3|TRBV20-1|TRBD2|-
TGCAGTGCTCCCCTAGCGGGGGGATCAGATACGCAGTATTTT
CSAPLAGGSDTQYF
>TRBJ2-6|TRBV7-9|-|-
TGTGCCAGCAGTCCATTAGATAGGGTCCTCTCTGGGGCCAACGTCCTGACTTTC
CASSPLDRVLSGANVLTF
>TRBJ2-7|TRBV7-2|-|-
TGTGCCAGCAGCCGAGGGCGGGGACGGAGCTCCTACGAGCAGTACTTC
CASSRGRGRSSYEQYF
>TRBJ1-1|TRBV7-9|TRBD1|-
TGTGCCCGCATAGGGGACAGGGGTTTAATGAACACTGAAGCTTTCTTT
CARIGDRGLMNTEAFF
>TRBJ1-3|TRBV20-1|TRBD1|-
TGCAGTGCCAGCCGGACAGGGGTCTTTAGCTCTGGAAACACCATATATTTT
CSASRTGVFSSGNTIYF
>TRBJ2-1|TRBV12-3/TRBV12-4|TRBD2|once
TGTGCCAGCAGTGAGGGACTAGCGGGAGGAACATACAATGAGCAGTTCTTC
CASSEGLAGGTYNEQFF
>TRBJ2-7|TRBV20-1|-|-
TGCAGTGCTGGTGGACAAGGGAACCGCGAGCAGTACTTC
CSAGGQGNREQYF
>TRBJ2-4|TRBV20-1|-|-
TGCAGTGCTGAGAAGGCGGTGGGGAACATTCAGTACTTC
CSAEKAVGNIQYF
>TRBJ1-5|TRBV5-4|-|-
TGTGCCAGCAGCTTGTCCCCGGGGCTAGTTCAGCCCCAGCATTTT
CASSLSPGLVQPQHF
>TRBJ1-2|TRBV15|-|-
TGTGCCACCAGCATGCGGGGGACGTCACGACTCCGGCAAAACGGCTACACCTTC
CATSMRGTSRLRQNGYTF
>TRBJ2-2|TRBV4-3|-|-
TGCGCCAGCAGCCAAGATAGGTTTGGCAGTGCGGGCCTCACCGGGGAGCTGTTTTTT
CASSQDRFGSAGLTGELFF
>TRBJ2-6|TRBV27|TRBD1|-
TGTGCCAGCAGTTTTGACCGGGGACAGGGAAACTCTGGGGCCAACGTCCTGACTTTC
CASSFDRGQGNSGANVLTF